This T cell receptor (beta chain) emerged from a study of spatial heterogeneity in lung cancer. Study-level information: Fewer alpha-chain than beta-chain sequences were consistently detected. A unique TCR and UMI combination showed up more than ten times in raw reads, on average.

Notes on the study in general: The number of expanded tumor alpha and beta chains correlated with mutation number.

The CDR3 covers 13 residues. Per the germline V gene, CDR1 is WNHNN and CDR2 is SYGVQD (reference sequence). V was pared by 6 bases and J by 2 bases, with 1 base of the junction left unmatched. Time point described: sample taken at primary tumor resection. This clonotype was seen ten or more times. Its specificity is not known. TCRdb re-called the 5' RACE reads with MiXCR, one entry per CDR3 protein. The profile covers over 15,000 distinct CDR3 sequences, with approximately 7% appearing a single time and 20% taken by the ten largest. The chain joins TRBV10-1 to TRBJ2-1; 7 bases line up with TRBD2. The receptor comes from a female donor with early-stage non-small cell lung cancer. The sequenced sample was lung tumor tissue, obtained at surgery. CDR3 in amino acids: CASSGGTYNEQFF. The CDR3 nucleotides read TGCGCCAGCAGCGGGGGGACCTACAATGAGCAGTTCTTC.